One sample yielded the 29 T cell receptor beta chains listed below, sequenced in a study of OX40 agonist ivuxolimab in advanced cancers. The data were produced by immunoSEQ multiplex PCR, yet TCRdb's version contains in-frame clones alone and is incomplete. The data hold under 75,000 clones, with over 80% observed a single time. Source: CD4+ or CD8+ T cells sorted from blood, taken in a trial of the OX40 agonist ivuxolimab. The receptors were sampled from an adult with an advanced solid tumor such as melanoma, head and neck, liver or kidney cancer.

The chain employs TRBV2 and TRBJ2-1, with unresolved D. Germline loops: CDR1 SNHLY, CDR2 FYNNEI. The CDR3 is made up of 12 amino acids. The V end lost 4 bases, the J end lost 5 bases, and 6 bases lay between the germline ends. The CDR3 region is CASSVENNEQFF. CDR3 nucleotide sequence: TGTGCCAGCAGTGTCGAGAACAATGAGCAGTTCTTC.

The chain joins TRBV7-9 to TRBJ2-5; maybe TRBD2 (6 bases). The CDR3 covers 13 residues. Germline V gene sequence: CDR1 SEHNR, CDR2 FQNEAQ (reference sequence). The CDR3 coding sequence is TGTGCGTTGGCTAGCGCCGACTCGGAGACCCAGTACTTC. Translating it yields CALASADSETQYF.

The chain carries TRBV2 and TRBJ1-1; unclear D gene. The CDR3 has 14 amino acids. Germline V lookup: CDR1 SNHLY, CDR2 FYNNEI. V lost 6 bases to trimming and J lost 1 base, with 12 bases between them. CDR3 residues: CASRKSSENTEAFF. Written as DNA, the CDR3 is TGTGCCAGCAGGAAGTCGTCAGAGAACACTGAAGCTTTCTTT.

This rearrangement joins TRBV19 to TRBJ1-1; 10 bases are shared with TRBD1. Trimming cost V 5 bases and J 0 bases; bases outside gene matches: 9. The CDR3 consists of 17 residues. From germline, CDR1 is LNHDA and CDR2 SQIVND (reference sequence). CDR3 protein: CASSFVPGQGMNTEAFF. CDR3 coding DNA: TGTGCCAGTAGTTTCGTCCCGGGACAGGGGATGAACACTGAAGCTTTCTTT.

The chain joins TRBV30 to TRBJ1-1, with D tentatively TRBD1 (6 bases). The V gene's germline CDR1 is GTSNPN and CDR2 SVGIG (reference sequence). V lost 4 bases, J lost 5 bases, and 17 bases lay in between. The CDR3 totals 14 residues. CDR3 in DNA: TGTGCCTGGACCCCGGGGAGGGGGTGGACTGAAGCTTTCTTT. This codes for CAWTPGRGWTEAFF.

This chain links TRBV2 with TRBJ2-7; D not resolved. Trimming removed 4 bases from V and 2 bases from J, with 12 bases in between. Germline-derived CDR1 and CDR2 are SNHLY and FYNNEI. The CDR3 runs to 14 residues. The CDR3 here is CASSGATEAYEQYF. The CDR3 region has the DNA TGTGCCAGCAGTGGGGCAACAGAGGCCTACGAGCAGTACTTC. The variable domain in full, completed from reference TRBV2 and TRBJ2-7, reads EPEVTQTPSHQVTQMGQEVILRCVPISNHLYFYWYRQILGQKVEFLVSFYNNEISEKSEIFDDQFSVERPDGSNFTLKIRSTKLEDSAMYFCASSGATEAYEQYFGPGTRLTVT.

The CDR3 loop is CASSRGLADYNEQFF. CDR3 sequence (DNA): TGCGCCAGCAGCCGGGGACTAGCGGATTACAATGAGCAGTTCTTC. The chain combines TRBV5-1 with TRBJ2-1, with TRBD2 identical over 11 bases. V shed 4 bases, J shed 4 bases, and the junction held 4 bases outside the gene matches. CDR1 and CDR2 from the germline V gene are SGHRS and YFSETQ. The length of the CDR3 is 15 residues.

The chain links TRBV2 to TRBJ1-2; the D is unclear. Germline CDR1 and CDR2: SNHLY and FYNNEI. This CDR3 comprises 17 residues. Trimming removed 4 bases at V and 0 bases at J, with 18 bases between. The CDR3 reads CASSVVIKLNTNYGYTF. CDR3 nucleotides: TGTGCCAGCAGTGTAGTAATCAAACTCAACACTAACTATGGCTACACCTTC.

The chain employs TRBV6-1 and TRBJ2-7; no firm D call. This CDR3 is built from 10 residues. Trimming stripped 8 bases from V and 2 bases from J, with 4 bases between. Germline V gives CDR1 MNHNS, CDR2 SASEGT. CDR3 amino acids: CASVAYEQYF. The CDR3 nucleotides are TGTGCCAGCGTTGCCTACGAGCAGTACTTC.

The chain is built from TRBV28 and TRBJ2-7, with no clear D. This CDR3 is 16 amino acids long. Germline loops: CDR1 MDHEN, CDR2 SYDVKM. V was clipped by 2 bases and J by 0 bases, with 14 bases between them. Here the CDR3 reads CASSLEPGTLSYEQYF. DNA of the CDR3: TGTGCCAGCAGTTTAGAGCCCGGAACTCTCTCCTACGAGCAGTACTTC.

The chain links TRBV7-9 to TRBJ2-7, with no clear D. Trimming removed 4 bases from V and 3 bases from J, with 4 bases in between. The CDR3 is 11 residues long. Germline loops: CDR1 SEHNR, CDR2 FQNEAQ (reference sequence). The CDR3 here is CASSSFYEQYF. CDR3 nucleotide sequence: TGTGCCAGCAGCTCCTTCTACGAGCAGTACTTC.

The chain recombines TRBV11-2 with TRBJ2-7; 11 nucleotides align to TRBD1. Germline assignment: CDR1 SGHAT and CDR2 FQNNGV. The junction had 2 bases not matched to a gene; V was cut back by 1 base and J by 3 bases. This CDR3 contains 15 residues. The CDR3 protein is CASSLGTGGFYEQYF. The CDR3 coding sequence is TGTGCCAGCAGCTTAGGGACAGGGGGCTTCTACGAGCAGTACTTC.

This clone was detected only a few times. The rearrangement joins TRBV28 to TRBJ2-3; D might be TRBD1 or TRBD2, each matching 6 bases. Germline CDR1 and CDR2: MDHEN and SYDVKM. Trimming cost V 8 bases and J 0 bases, with 18 bases left between them. This CDR3 spans 16 amino acids. CDR3 in DNA: TGTGCCAGCTCAATAAGGGGGGAATCTAGCACAGATACGCAGTATTTT. This translates into CASSIRGESSTDTQYF.

V usage is TRBV2 and J usage is TRBJ2-7; 7 positions match TRBD1. From germline, CDR1 is SNHLY and CDR2 FYNNEI. The CDR3 is made up of 12 amino acids. Germline trimming cut 7 bases from V and 7 bases from J; bases unmatched to any gene: 7. The CDR3 DNA sequence: TGTGCCAGCAAGGGACAGCCATTAGAGCAGTACTTC. It is translated as CASKGQPLEQYF.

This clone was detected once. The chain has TRBV7-9 and TRBJ2-5; 7 bases match TRBD1. J lost 5 bases, V lost 2 bases, and 8 bases had no gene match. The CDR3 loop spans 15 amino acids. Germline lookup yields CDR1 SEHNR and CDR2 FQNEAQ (reference sequence). The CDR3 DNA reads as TGTGCCAGCAGCTTATACGGTCGGGGACAGGAGACCCAGTACTTC. Residues: CASSLYGRGQETQYF.

V usage is TRBV9 and J usage is TRBJ2-1; 12 bases are a match to TRBD2. Unmatched junction bases numbered 6, after V lost 4 bases and J lost 10 bases. The CDR3 consists of 14 residues. CDR1 and CDR2 (germline): SGDLS, YYNGEE. For the CDR3, the DNA is TGTGCCAGCAGCAGACTAGCGGGAGCGGAGGAGCAGTTCTTC. Protein product: CASSRLAGAEEQFF.

The J gene is TRBJ2-7, the V gene TRBV28; D is uncertain. The CDR3 runs 12 residues. The V gene's germline CDR1 is MDHEN and CDR2 SYDVKM. V lost 3 bases and J lost 6, with 9 bases in between. The CDR3 coding sequence is TGTGCCAGCAGTTTTTACTCTGGCGAGCAGTACTTC. It yields the protein CASSFYSGEQYF.

The chain is built from TRBV28 and TRBJ2-3; D might be TRBD1 (6 bases). Trimming removed 2 bases from V and 4 bases from J, with 13 bases in between. The CDR3 loop spans 15 amino acids. CDR1 MDHEN and CDR2 SYDVKM come from the germline V gene. CDR3 residues: CASSLSPRGSDTQYF. The CDR3 DNA reads TGTGCCAGCAGTTTAAGCCCCAGGGGATCAGATACGCAGTATTTT.

The chain uses TRBV4-1 and TRBJ2-1, with TRBD2 matching 10 bases. The ends lost 1 base at V and 6 bases at J; junction bases unmatched: 9. This CDR3 has 17 amino acids. Germline V lookup: CDR1 MGHRA, CDR2 YSYEKL. This CDR3 is CASSQVLAGEGSNEQFF. The CDR3 DNA sequence: TGCGCCAGCAGCCAAGTTCTAGCGGGAGAGGGGTCCAATGAGCAGTTCTTC.

The chain employs TRBV6-1 and TRBJ1-1; D might be TRBD1 (6 bases). V was shortened by 1 base and J by 3 bases, with 12 bases between the two germline ends. CDR1 is MNHNS, CDR2 SASEGT, per germline. This CDR3 is built from 15 residues. CDR3: CASSEEDSPYTEAFF. The DNA for the CDR3 is TGTGCCAGCAGTGAAGAGGACAGCCCATACACTGAAGCTTTCTTT.

The chain combines TRBV7-6 with TRBJ2-6; 10 positions agree with TRBD2. V was clipped by 1 base and J by 4 bases; unmatched bases: 7. The CDR3 extends over 18 amino acids. Germline values: CDR1 SGHVS, CDR2 FNYEAQ. CDR3 amino acids: CASSLEAGGLSGANVLTF. As DNA, the CDR3 is TGTGCCAGCAGCTTAGAAGCGGGAGGGCTATCCGGGGCCAACGTCCTGACTTTC. Supplemented by reference TRBV7-6 and TRBJ2-6, the full variable domain reads GAGVSQSPRYKVTKRGQDVALRCDPISGHVSLYWYRQALGQGPEFLTYFNYEAQQDKSGLPNDRFSAERPEGSISTLTIQRTEQRDSAMYRCASSLEAGGLSGANVLTFGAGSRLTVL.

A few counts support this clone. The rearrangement links TRBV4-1 to TRBJ1-3; D uncertain. CDR3 size: 15 residues. V lost 6 bases and J lost 2, with 14 bases in between. Germline CDR1 reads MGHRA; CDR2 reads YSYEKL. The CDR3: CASSPFGLPGNTIYF. CDR3 in DNA: TGCGCCAGCAGTCCGTTTGGGTTGCCTGGAAACACCATATATTTT.

This clone was observed a single time. The chain has TRBV4-3 and TRBJ2-1, with TRBD2 matching over 16 bases. There are 20 residues in the CDR3. Germline CDR1 and CDR2: LGHNA and YSLEER. Trimming took 4 bases from V and 2 from J; bases not matched to a gene: 11. The CDR3 is CASSRTLGLAGGLTYNEQFF. The CDR3 DNA is TGCGCCAGCAGCCGAACACTGGGACTAGCGGGAGGGCTAACCTACAATGAGCAGTTCTTC.

J is TRBJ2-1 and V is TRBV28; D is possibly TRBD1 or TRBD2 (6 bases each). V was pared by 5 bases and J by 4 bases, with 18 bases between. Germline assignment: CDR1 MDHEN and CDR2 SYDVKM. The CDR3 runs 16 residues. The DNA of the CDR3 is TGTGCCAGCAGTCCCGAGGGGGGAGGCGGTTACAATGAGCAGTTCTTC. Amino acid sequence: CASSPEGGGGYNEQFF. The variable domain in full, completed from reference TRBV28 and TRBJ2-1, reads DVKVTQSSRYLVKRTGEKVFLECVQDMDHENMFWYRQDPGLGLRLIYFSYDVKMKEKGDIPEGYSVSREKKERFSLILESASTNQTSMYLCASSPEGGGGYNEQFFGPGTRLTVL.

The rearrangement uses TRBV28 and TRBJ1-1; TRBD1 matches 10 bases. Germline V lookup: CDR1 MDHEN, CDR2 SYDVKM. After removal of 10 bases from V and 8 bases from J, the junction contained 13 bases not matched to a gene. The CDR3 loop spans 14 amino acids. The CDR3 DNA sequence: TGTGCCACCCTGTCGAGGGACAGGGGAATAGAAGCTTTCTTT. This translates into CATLSRDRGIEAFF.

The chain has TRBV11-2 and TRBJ2-7; 7 nucleotides align to TRBD2. The CDR3 spans 13 residues. Looked up from germline, CDR1 is SGHAT and CDR2 is FQNNGV. V lost 1 base, J lost 5 bases, and 2 bases stayed unmatched. CDR3 residues: CASSLGGGDEQYF. DNA for the CDR3: TGTGCCAGCAGCTTAGGGGGAGGGGACGAGCAGTACTTC.

This chain links TRBV11-2 with TRBJ2-1, with 8 bases identical to TRBD1. Per germline, CDR1 SGHAT and CDR2 FQNNGV. The length of the CDR3 is 15 residues. Losses at the gene ends were 3 bases for V and 2 bases for J; bases not matched to a gene: 3. CDR3 DNA: TGTGCCAGCAGCTTCAGGGGGCAAGCCTACAATGAGCAGTTCTTC. It translates to CASSFRGQAYNEQFF.

The chain combines TRBV4-3 with TRBJ2-7; 7 nucleotides align to TRBD1. Germline trimming cut 1 base from V and 2 bases from J; bases unmatched to any gene: 5. Germline CDR1 LGHNA, CDR2 YSLEER. The CDR3 extends over 15 amino acids. The CDR3 is CASSQAIQGTYEQYF. The DNA for the CDR3 is TGCGCCAGCAGCCAAGCAATACAGGGGACCTACGAGCAGTACTTC.

The rearrangement uses TRBV5-1 and TRBJ2-6; TRBD1 might be the D (6 bases). V was pared by 4 bases and J by 1 base, with 21 bases between. The CDR3 loop spans 19 amino acids. Germline V lookup: CDR1 SGHRS, CDR2 YFSETQ. This CDR3 reads CASSAGSPWGTSGANVLTF. The CDR3 bases are TGCGCCAGCAGCGCTGGGTCTCCTTGGGGGACATCTGGGGCCAACGTCCTGACTTTC.